Listed here is a single T cell receptor beta chain. Its antigen is not known. The sample is drawn from a study of T cell responses to AZD1222 COVID-19 vaccine. Study overall: The analysis combined second doses at about 4 or about 12 weeks. Study observations and caveats: Spike-specific TCR repertoires showed rising breadth and depth after two AZD1222 doses. Sampling captured repertoires only after the peak T cell response.

The J segment lost 0 bases and the V segment lost 5 bases, leaving 7 bases of the junction unmatched. The CDR3 is 18 residues long. Germline lookup yields CDR1 SGHTA and CDR2 FQGNSA. This table comes from immunoSEQ multiplex PCR, and its TCRdb copy is limited to in-frame clones, with some not included. The table lists 150,000 to 200,000 clones, roughly nine tenths of them singletons. Sequencing used peripheral blood, obtained on day 0 of AZD1222 vaccination. This chain connects TRBV7-2 to TRBJ2-4; TRBD2 agrees at 13 bases. The TCR was taken from an adult in good health. The CDR3 sequence: CASSAGLAGTLAKNIQYF. Written as DNA, the CDR3 is TGTGCCAGCAGCGCGGGACTAGCGGGAACTCTAGCCAAAAACATTCAGTACTTC.